One sample yielded the 15 T cell receptor beta chains listed below, sequenced in a study of memory CD4+ T cells and cytomegalovirus serostatus. Sequenced by immunoSEQ multiplex PCR; TCRdb stores in-frame clones only, minus some. Of around 25,000 clones listed, about 76% are singletons. Single viable CD3+CD4+CD8-CD45RO+ cells were sorted as the memory CD4+ T cells. The sequenced sample was memory CD4+ T cells from blood. Source of these receptors: an adult in good health and CMV-seronegative.

This clone was found a few times. The chain joins TRBV14 to TRBJ2-7; D ambiguous. Trimming pared 4 bases from V and 3 bases from J, leaving 10 bases between. Per germline, CDR1 SGHDN and CDR2 FVKESK. This CDR3 is built from 13 residues. CDR3 in DNA: TGTGCCAGCAGCCTCGGCAGTTACTACGAGCAGTACTTC. Translating gives CASSLGSYYEQYF. The full variable domain, with the rest looked up from reference TRBV14 and TRBJ2-7, is EAGVTQFPSHSVIEKGQTVTLRCDPISGHDNLYWYRRVMGKEIKFLLHFVKESKQDESGMPNNRFLAERTGGTYSTLKVQPAELEDSGVYFCASSLGSYYEQYFGPGTRLTVT.

Concerning this clone itself: The junction and the germline gene differ at one end; a read error may be behind it. The V gene is TRBV5-4, the J gene TRBJ1-1; D remains unclear. Germline values: CDR1 SGHNT, CDR2 YYREEE (reference sequence). The CDR3 spans 13 residues. CDR3 bases: TGCGCCAGCAGCCAAGATTTGGGCAGTGAAGCTTTCTTT. This encodes CASSQDLGSEAFF.

The chain links TRBV27 to TRBJ2-7; no definite D call. Germline assignment: CDR1 MNHEY and CDR2 SMNVEV (reference sequence). Trimming took off 6 bases at V and 1 base at J, with 10 bases between the two ends. This CDR3 has 13 amino acids. The CDR3 sequence: CASSPLESYEQYF. Written as DNA, the CDR3 is TGTGCCAGCAGCCCTTTAGAGTCCTACGAGCAGTACTTC.

This clone was counted a few times. V gene TRBV30 combines with J gene TRBJ1-2; D unresolved. Germline CDR1 reads GTSNPN; CDR2 reads SVGIG (reference sequence). CDR3 size: 10 residues. Trimming took 3 bases from V and 4 from J, leaving 3 bases between them. CDR3 residues: CAWSAYGYTF. CDR3 nucleotide sequence: TGTGCCTGGAGCGCCTATGGCTACACCTTC. Based on the CDR3 plus reference TRBV30 and TRBJ1-2, the full variable domain is SQTIHQWPATLVQPVGSPLSLECTVEGTSNPNLYWYRQAAGRGLQLLFYSVGIGQISSEVPQNLSASRPQDRQFILSSKKLLLSDSGFYLCAWSAYGYTFGSGTRLTVV.

V is TRBV6-5 and J is TRBJ1-1, with D possibly TRBD1 on 5 matching bases. Germline V lookup: CDR1 MNHEY, CDR2 SVGAGI. CDR3 length: 11 residues. V was pared by 6 bases and J by 10 bases, with 12 bases between. DNA for the CDR3: TGTGCCAGCAGGGGGCCTATTGGAGCTTTCTTT. It specifies CASRGPIGAFF.

This chain connects TRBV7-9 to TRBJ2-4; D uncertain. The germline V gene encodes CDR1 SEHNR and CDR2 FQNEAQ (reference sequence). V was clipped by 5 bases and J by 6 bases, with 11 bases between them. The CDR3 covers 13 residues. The CDR3 spells CASSPKISNIQYF. The CDR3 DNA reads as TGTGCCAGCAGCCCCAAGATCTCAAACATTCAGTACTTC. The full variable domain, its missing parts supplied by reference TRBV7-9 and TRBJ2-4, is DTGVSQNPRHKITKRGQNVTFRCDPISEHNRLYWYRQTLGQGPEFLTYFQNEAQLEKSRLLSDRFSAERPKGSFSTLEIQRTEQGDSAMYLCASSPKISNIQYFGAGTRLSVL.

This chain joins TRBV7-3 and TRBJ2-1, with D possibly being TRBD1 or TRBD2 (6 bases each). Germline CDR1 reads SGHTA; CDR2 reads FQGTGA. Trimming shortened V by 5 bases and J by 3 bases, and 8 bases separated the two germline ends. The CDR3 has 13 amino acids. The CDR3 sequence: CASSRGVYNEQFF. Here the CDR3 DNA reads TGTGCCAGCAGCAGGGGGGTCTACAATGAGCAGTTCTTC.

The V gene is TRBV7-2, the J gene TRBJ2-1; D unresolved. The CDR3 covers 15 residues. The V gene lost 5 bases and the J gene lost 2 bases, with 13 bases spanning the gap. The germline V gene encodes CDR1 SGHTA and CDR2 FQGNSA. This CDR3 is CASSTDPHTYNEQFF. CDR3 nucleotide sequence: TGTGCCAGCAGCACGGACCCCCATACCTACAATGAGCAGTTCTTC.

The CDR3 sequence is CASSRDRYEQYF. The CDR3 DNA sequence: TGTGCCAGCTCTCGGGACAGATACGAGCAGTACTTC. The chain links TRBV18 to TRBJ2-7; 7 bases map to TRBD1. There are 12 residues in the CDR3. Germline CDR1 and CDR2: KGHSH and LQKENI. The junction had 3 bases not matched to a gene; V was cut back by 6 bases and J by 4 bases.

Comment on this clone: The sample holds other DNA sequences that translate to the same CDR3. The rearrangement links TRBV27 to TRBJ2-1; no clear D gene. V lost 5 bases to trimming and J lost 4 bases, with 3 bases between them. This CDR3 region has 11 residues. Germline V CDR1 and CDR2: MNHEY, SMNVEV (reference sequence). The CDR3 sequence: CASSLYNEQFF. In nucleotides, the CDR3 is TGTGCCAGCAGTCTATACAATGAGCAGTTCTTC.

This chain connects TRBV9 to TRBJ1-3, with 7 positions matching TRBD1. V shed 3 bases and J 0 bases; nucleotides not matched to a gene: 3. Germline loops: CDR1 SGDLS, CDR2 YYNGEE. The CDR3 has 15 amino acids. In DNA form, the CDR3 reads TGTGCCAGCAGCGGACAGGGATACTCTGGAAACACCATATATTTT. This sequence encodes CASSGQGYSGNTIYF. Full variable domain (outside the CDR3, taken from reference TRBV9 and TRBJ1-3): DSGVTQTPKHLITATGQRVTLRCSPRSGDLSVYWYQQSLDQGLQFLIQYYNGEERAKGNILERFSAQQFPDLHSELNLSSLELGDSALYFCASSGQGYSGNTIYFGEGSWLTVV.

This rearrangement joins TRBV2 to TRBJ1-3; D not resolved. The CDR3 contains 11 residues. Germline V gene lookup returns CDR1 SNHLY and CDR2 FYNNEI. Trimming took 7 bases from V and 8 from J, leaving 9 bases between them. CDR3 in amino acids: CASNGVDTIYF. As DNA, the CDR3 is TGTGCCAGCAATGGGGTTGACACCATATATTTT.

A few counts support this clone. The gene calls are TRBV4-3 and TRBJ2-5; weak D call: TRBD2 (5 bases). With 0 bases removed from V and 4 bases from J, the gap between germline ends came to 18 bases. Germline assignment: CDR1 LGHNA and CDR2 YSLEER. This CDR3 is 17 amino acids long. The CDR3 protein is CASSQDAMGGPRETQYF. Written as DNA, the CDR3 is TGCGCCAGCAGCCAAGATGCAATGGGCGGGCCAAGAGAGACCCAGTACTTC.

This clone showed up just a few times. The CDR3 is CASSSEETQYF. In DNA, the CDR3 is TGTGCCAGCAGCTCCGAAGAGACCCAGTACTTC. The chain combines TRBV7-2 with TRBJ2-5; D is unresolved. The CDR3 runs to 11 residues. Germline V gene data show CDR1 as SGHTA and CDR2 as FQGNSA. V lost 4 bases and J 3 bases, leaving 3 bases between the germline ends.

V usage is TRBV28 and J usage is TRBJ1-5; D may be TRBD1 (5 bases). Germline CDR1 MDHEN, CDR2 SYDVKM. The CDR3 loop spans 14 amino acids. Trimming stripped 5 bases from V and 6 bases from J, with 14 bases between. The CDR3 sequence: CASSRGVISQPQHF. CDR3 DNA sequence: TGTGCCAGCAGTCGAGGGGTTATTAGTCAGCCCCAGCATTTT. Variable domain in full (rest from reference TRBV28 and TRBJ1-5): DVKVTQSSRYLVKRTGEKVFLECVQDMDHENMFWYRQDPGLGLRLIYFSYDVKMKEKGDIPEGYSVSREKKERFSLILESASTNQTSMYLCASSRGVISQPQHFGDGTRLSIL.